One and the same sample provided the 29 T cell receptor beta chains below, sequenced in a study of blood T cell repertoires in COVID-19. Produced via immunoSEQ multiplex PCR; TCRdb's table is partial and in-frame only. The sample yields about 200,000 clones, 85% to 90% seen once. Input material: peripheral blood. The receptors shown here come from a man between 18 and 35 years old with active or convalescent COVID-19.

The gene calls are TRBV11-2 and TRBJ2-3; no definite D call. Germline CDR1 is SGHAT and CDR2 is FQNNGV. Between the trimmed V and J ends, which lost 5 bases and 2 bases, there was a span of 8 bases. The CDR3 consists of 13 residues. CDR3 protein: CASSRGVTDTQYF. In DNA, the CDR3 is TGTGCCAGCAGCCGAGGTGTCACAGATACGCAGTATTTT.

The chain recombines TRBV6-5 with TRBJ1-1; D remains unclear. Trimming left V 8 bases short and J 12 bases short, with 28 bases between. CDR3 size: 15 residues. Germline CDR1 and CDR2: MNHEY and SVGAGI. CDR3 DNA: TGTGCCAGCCGAAACGGTGGTTCCTCCGATCGTGTACCTTTCTTT. Translating gives CASRNGGSSDRVPFF.

The chain joins TRBV9 to TRBJ1-3; a weak D match, TRBD1 (5 bases). CDR1 is SGDLS, CDR2 YYNGEE, per germline. Trimming cost V 0 bases and J 6 bases, with 22 bases left between them. The CDR3 consists of 18 residues. As DNA, the CDR3 is TGTGCCAGCAGCGTAGAGTTTGGGGGGTCCAATCCGCCAAACACCATATATTTT. As protein: CASSVEFGGSNPPNTIYF.

This clone was seen a single time. This chain joins TRBV3-1 (or the pseudogene TRBV3-2) and TRBJ1-1, with D unresolved. V was clipped by 0 bases and J by 1 base, with 6 bases between them. CDR3 length: 14 residues. Looked up from germline, CDR1 is LGHDT and CDR2 is YNNKEL (reference sequence). CDR3 sequence (DNA): TGTGCCAGCAGCCAAGATATCAGGAACACTGAAGCTTTCTTT. Residues: CASSQDIRNTEAFF.

This clone was seen once. The gene calls are TRBV29-1 and TRBJ2-3, with 13 bases aligning to TRBD2. CDR3 length: 15 residues. The ends lost 6 bases at V and 0 bases at J; junction bases unmatched: 3. CDR1 SQVTM and CDR2 ANQGSEA come from the germline V gene. CDR3 bases: TGCAGCGTCCGGACTAGCGGGGGTAGCACAGATACGCAGTATTTT. Translating gives CSVRTSGGSTDTQYF.

The rearrangement joins TRBV30 to TRBJ1-6; possibly TRBD1 for D (6 bases). The germline V gene has CDR1 GTSNPN and CDR2 SVGIG (reference sequence). This CDR3 contains 14 residues. The V end lost 3 bases, the J end lost 2 bases, and 8 bases lay between the germline ends. CDR3 sequence: CAWRGDTYNSPLHF. CDR3 in DNA: TGTGCCTGGAGAGGGGACACCTATAATTCACCCCTCCACTTT.

The V call is TRBV15, the J call TRBJ2-1; 13 bases line up with TRBD2. V was pared by 3 bases and J by 9 bases, with 20 bases of the junction left unmatched. Per the germline V gene, CDR1 is LNHNV and CDR2 is YYDKDF (reference sequence). The CDR3 is made up of 20 amino acids. The CDR3 sequence is CATSSLTGTSGMRFVGEQFF. Written as DNA, the CDR3 is TGTGCCACCAGCAGCCTGACCGGGACTAGCGGGATGAGGTTCGTGGGTGAGCAGTTCTTC.

This chain links TRBV7-6 with TRBJ2-3; the D gene is possibly TRBD2 (5 bases). The V end was cut by 1 base, the J end by 0 bases, with 8 bases between. The length of the CDR3 is 15 residues. The V gene's germline CDR1 is SGHVS and CDR2 FNYEAQ. The DNA of the CDR3 is TGTGCCAGCAGCTTAGGACTACCTAGCACAGATACGCAGTATTTT. Protein sequence: CASSLGLPSTDTQYF.

There are a few counts of this clone. V usage is TRBV9 and J usage is TRBJ2-3, with D possibly TRBD2 on 6 matching bases. Germline-derived CDR1 and CDR2 are SGDLS and YYNGEE. The CDR3 spans 17 residues. V gave up 0 bases and J gave up 2 bases, with 16 bases separating them. The CDR3 protein is CASSVEETSSITDTQYF. DNA for the CDR3: TGTGCCAGCAGCGTAGAGGAGACTAGTTCAATCACAGATACGCAGTATTTT.

The chain has TRBV11-2 and TRBJ1-2, with unresolved D. This CDR3 is built from 13 residues. The germline V gene encodes CDR1 SGHAT and CDR2 FQNNGV. Trimming removed 1 base at V and 4 bases at J, with 7 bases between. The CDR3 coding sequence is TGTGCCAGCAGCTTAGCGTATCGCTATGGCTACACCTTC. Translation: CASSLAYRYGYTF.

This sequence joins TRBV30 and TRBJ1-2; D ambiguous. V lost 0 bases and J 4 bases, leaving 18 bases between the germline ends. Germline V gene data show CDR1 as GTSNPN and CDR2 as SVGIG (reference sequence). CDR3 length equals 16 residues. The CDR3 loop is CAWSVGRDPGSYGYTF. CDR3 bases: TGTGCCTGGAGTGTAGGCCGAGATCCGGGTTCCTATGGCTACACCTTC.

The chain carries TRBV7-8 and TRBJ2-2, with D tentatively TRBD1 (6 bases). Germline V gene sequence: CDR1 SGHVS, CDR2 FQNEAQ. The CDR3 spans 16 residues. With 7 bases removed from V and 1 base from J, the gap between germline ends came to 16 bases. CDR3 bases: TGTGCCAGCAACTCGGCTGAGGGACAGAACACCGGGGAGCTGTTTTTT. Residues: CASNSAEGQNTGELFF.

The chain recombines TRBV5-1 with TRBJ2-7; 8 nucleotides match TRBD1. Germline CDR1 reads SGHRS; CDR2 reads YFSETQ. V lost 4 bases and J lost 5; bases outside the gene matches: 8. CDR3 length: 14 residues. This chain's CDR3 is CASSPGQEGDEQYF. The CDR3 nucleotides are TGCGCCAGCAGCCCGGGACAGGAGGGGGACGAGCAGTACTTC.

The V call is TRBV5-6, the J call TRBJ1-1, with 7 bases matching TRBD1. The trim removed 0 bases at V and 1 base at J, leaving 9 bases unmatched. The CDR3 length is 17 residues. From germline, CDR1 is SGHDT and CDR2 YYEEEE. CDR3 DNA sequence: TGTGCCAGCAGCTTGGCCTCCTCGGGACAGAGGAACACTGAAGCTTTCTTT. It specifies CASSLASSGQRNTEAFF.

The V gene is TRBV5-6, the J gene TRBJ2-1; D gene uncertain. The CDR3 length is 14 residues. Germline V lookup: CDR1 SGHDT, CDR2 YYEEEE. The V and J ends lost 2 bases and 0 bases respectively, with 6 bases between them. CDR3 sequence: CASSLTSSYNEQFF. CDR3 in DNA: TGTGCCAGCAGCTTAACAAGCTCCTACAATGAGCAGTTCTTC.

The rearrangement joins TRBV5-5 to TRBJ1-2, with 7 bases fitting TRBD1. After removal of 2 bases from V and 8 bases from J, the junction contained 9 bases not matched to a gene. The CDR3 sequence is 14 residues long. Germline CDR1 is SGHKS and CDR2 is YYEKEE (reference sequence). DNA for the CDR3: TGTGCCAGCAGCTTTGCGACAGGGAGCGGCGGCTACACCTTC. Translated: CASSFATGSGGYTF. The full variable domain, with the rest looked up from reference TRBV5-5 and TRBJ1-2, is DAGVTQSPTHLIKTRGQQVTLRCSPISGHKSVSWYQQVLGQGPQFIFQYYEKEERGRGNFPDRFSARQFPNYSSELNVNALLLGDSALYLCASSFATGSGGYTFGSGTRLTVV.

The rearrangement links TRBV11-2 to TRBJ2-1; TRBD2 agrees at 11 bases. Per germline, CDR1 SGHAT and CDR2 FQNNGV. The CDR3 covers 18 residues. Germline trimming cut 3 bases from V and 0 bases from J; bases unmatched to any gene: 7. The CDR3 protein is CASSFRTSGQSSYNEQFF. CDR3 coding DNA: TGTGCCAGCAGCTTCCGGACTAGCGGGCAAAGCTCCTACAATGAGCAGTTCTTC.

In this sample, this clone turned up once. The chain joins TRBV9 to TRBJ2-5; the match to TRBD2 covers 7 bases. This CDR3 spans 15 amino acids. CDR1 SGDLS and CDR2 YYNGEE come from the germline V gene. V lost 2 bases and J lost 5; bases outside the gene matches: 9. CDR3 DNA: TGTGCCAGCAGCGTTCAGGGCGGGAGCACGGAGACCCAGTACTTC. Amino acids: CASSVQGGSTETQYF.

The V gene is TRBV2, the J gene TRBJ2-6; the D is unclear. V dropped 8 bases and J dropped 0 bases, with 8 bases sitting between them. This CDR3 is 14 amino acids long. CDR1 and CDR2 from the germline V gene are SNHLY and FYNNEI. The CDR3 sequence is CASLEASGANVLTF. CDR3 bases: TGTGCCAGCCTCGAAGCCTCTGGGGCCAACGTCCTGACTTTC.

The chain recombines TRBV18 with TRBJ1-2; a possible D gene is TRBD1 (5 bases). From germline, CDR1 is KGHSH and CDR2 LQKENI. This CDR3 spans 13 amino acids. Trimming left V 4 bases short and J 4 bases short, with 10 bases between. The CDR3 DNA reads TGTGCCAGCTCACTGCAGGGTTCCTATGGCTACACCTTC. Translation: CASSLQGSYGYTF.

This clone was seen a single time. V gene TRBV10-3 combines with J gene TRBJ2-1; tentatively, D is TRBD2 (6 bases). The CDR3 consists of 15 residues. Germline V gene data show CDR1 as ENHRY and CDR2 as SYGVKD. V lost 3 bases to trimming and J lost 3 bases, with 12 bases between them. Written as DNA, the CDR3 is TGTGCCATCAGTGAAGGCGGGAACTACTACAATGAGCAGTTCTTC. Its translation is CAISEGGNYYNEQFF.

This rearrangement joins TRBV5-4 to TRBJ2-6; no firm D call. CDR3 length equals 16 residues. CDR1 SGHNT and CDR2 YYREEE come from the germline V gene (reference sequence). Trimming removed 5 bases from V and 0 bases from J, with 12 bases in between. The CDR3 DNA sequence: TGTGCCAGCAGGGCAGGTATAAGCTCTGGGGCCAACGTCCTGACTTTC. Translation gives CASRAGISSGANVLTF. The whole variable domain, filled in from reference TRBV5-4 and TRBJ2-6, reads ETGVTQSPTHLIKTRGQQVTLRCSSQSGHNTVSWYQQALGQGPQFIFQYYREEENGRGNFPPRFSGLQFPNYSSELNVNALELDDSALYLCASRAGISSGANVLTFGAGSRLTVL.

The chain is built from TRBV28 and TRBJ2-7, with D perhaps TRBD2 (6 bases). V was shortened by 1 base and J by 3 bases, with 19 bases between the two germline ends. Looked up from germline, CDR1 is MDHEN and CDR2 is SYDVKM. The CDR3 is made up of 17 amino acids. CDR3 sequence: CASSLYRAGRDLYEQYF. Written as DNA, the CDR3 is TGTGCCAGCAGTTTATATCGGGCTGGGCGGGACCTCTACGAGCAGTACTTC.

The chain links TRBV28 to TRBJ1-5, with a possible D match to TRBD1 (6 bases). V was shortened by 7 bases and J by 7 bases, with 20 bases between the two germline ends. This CDR3 contains 15 residues. Germline CDR1 and CDR2: MDHEN and SYDVKM. The CDR3 DNA reads TGTGCCAGCAACCCGGACAGAACATCGGCCCAGCCCCAGCATTTT. Translating it yields CASNPDRTSAQPQHF.

J is TRBJ1-5 and V is TRBV5-1, with D possibly being TRBD1 (6 bases). The CDR3 contains 14 residues. The V end lost 4 bases, the J end lost 0 bases, and 8 bases lay between the germline ends. In germline, CDR1 is SGHRS, CDR2 YFSETQ. Written as DNA, the CDR3 is TGCGCCAGCAGCAAGGACAGTAGCAATCAGCCCCAGCATTTT. Its translation: CASSKDSSNQPQHF.

This chain connects TRBV5-5 to TRBJ1-1; D uncertain. CDR3 length: 15 residues. Germline V gene data show CDR1 as SGHKS and CDR2 as YYEKEE (reference sequence). Trimming removed 0 bases from V and 1 base from J, with 10 bases in between. CDR3 coding DNA: TGTGCCAGCAGCTTGGTCGTGGGCTCGAACACTGAAGCTTTCTTT. Translating it yields CASSLVVGSNTEAFF. The variable domain in full, completed from reference TRBV5-5 and TRBJ1-1, reads DAGVTQSPTHLIKTRGQQVTLRCSPISGHKSVSWYQQVLGQGPQFIFQYYEKEERGRGNFPDRFSARQFPNYSSELNVNALLLGDSALYLCASSLVVGSNTEAFFGQGTRLTVV.

This clone was picked up one time. The chain employs TRBV11-2 and TRBJ2-1; D is perhaps TRBD2 (5 bases). V gave up 4 bases and J gave up 15 bases, with 19 bases separating them. Germline loops: CDR1 SGHAT, CDR2 FQNNGV. The CDR3 has 13 amino acids. The CDR3 bases are TGTGCCAGCAGCTCTGACTCTACTAGATTTCTGTTCTTC. It codes for CASSSDSTRFLFF. Variable domain in full (rest from reference TRBV11-2 and TRBJ2-1): EAGVAQSPRYKIIEKRQSVAFWCNPISGHATLYWYQQILGQGPKLLIQFQNNGVVDDSQLPKDRFSAERLKGVDSTLKIQPAKLEDSAVYLCASSSDSTRFLFFGPGTRLTVL.

Only a few counts were recorded for this clone. The V call is TRBV5-1, the J call TRBJ2-3, with 9 bases that match TRBD1. V gave up 4 bases and J gave up 3 bases; unmatched junction bases: 9. The germline CDR1 and CDR2 sequences are SGHRS and YFSETQ. The CDR3 contains 16 residues. The CDR3 here is CASSLQGARGTDTQYF. Here the CDR3 DNA reads TGCGCCAGCAGCCTACAGGGGGCGCGAGGAACAGATACGCAGTATTTT.

The rearrangement joins TRBV29-1 to TRBJ1-3; 7 bases are shared with TRBD1. The CDR3 covers 13 residues. V lost 4 bases to trimming and J lost 3 bases; unmatched junction nucleotides: 3. Germline V gene lookup returns CDR1 SQVTM and CDR2 ANQGSEA. The CDR3 spells CSVGQGGGNTIYF. DNA for the CDR3: TGCAGCGTTGGCCAGGGGGGTGGAAACACCATATATTTT.